One sample yielded the 19 T cell receptor beta chains listed below, sequenced in a study of cytomegalovirus exposure and HLA in healthy donors (dated by TCRdb to the late 2010s). The library came from the immunoSEQ multiplex PCR assay. For the multiplex PCR, a mixture combining 60 forward primers for TCR Vbeta segments and 13 reverse primers for TCR Jbeta segments was used. TCRdb stores this immuneACCESS table with in-frame sequences only. Part of the clones is absent; in the studies checked, under half of the shortfall reflects unresolved V genes, and no reason is known for the rest. This sample comprises some 200,000 clones, nearly 80% of them detected only once. Less than 3.5% of the sample rests with the top ten. The sequencing sample was made of PBMCs. The receptors here all came from a female donor in good health and CMV-seronegative.

This clone was recorded only once. V gene TRBV6-5 combines with J gene TRBJ1-1, with 8 bases aligning to TRBD1. V lost 5 bases, J lost 5 bases, and 10 bases stayed unmatched. The germline V gene encodes CDR1 MNHEY and CDR2 SVGAGI. This CDR3 spans 15 amino acids. In DNA, the CDR3 is TGTGCCAGCAGTCCCTCAGGGGGCCAGAGGACTGAAGCTTTCTTT. This translates into CASSPSGGQRTEAFF.

The rearrangement links TRBV18 to TRBJ2-2; 12 bases align to TRBD2. Trimming cost V 4 bases and J 5 bases; bases outside gene matches: 2. Per germline, CDR1 KGHSH and CDR2 LQKENI. The CDR3 is made up of 15 amino acids. CDR3: CASSRLAGETGELFF. The CDR3 DNA is TGTGCCAGCTCACGACTAGCGGGGGAAACCGGGGAGCTGTTTTTT.

The chain has TRBV5-1 and TRBJ2-7, with TRBD2 matching 11 bases. V lost 4 bases and J lost 3; bases outside the gene matches: 3. CDR1 is SGHRS, CDR2 YFSETQ, per germline. CDR3 length: 14 amino acids. CDR3 DNA sequence: TGCGCCAGCAGCCAAGGGACTAGCGGCTACGAGCAGTACTTC. It yields the protein CASSQGTSGYEQYF.

The chain links TRBV2 to TRBJ2-2; 8 bases fit TRBD1. The CDR3 loop spans 13 amino acids. From germline, CDR1 is SNHLY and CDR2 FYNNEI. The V gene end was trimmed by 6 bases and the J gene end by 5 bases; junction bases not matched to a gene: 2. The CDR3 is CASRGQVTGELFF. In DNA form, the CDR3 reads TGTGCCAGCAGGGGACAGGTTACCGGGGAGCTGTTTTTT.

The sample holds a few counts of this clone. The chain couples TRBV6-6 to TRBJ1-5; 10 bases align to TRBD1. CDR1 is MNHNY, CDR2 SVGAGI, per germline (reference sequence). This CDR3 has 13 residues. CDR3 nucleotide sequence: TGTGCTACCAGGGACAGGGGTAATCAGCCCCAGCATTTT. Protein product: CATRDRGNQPQHF.

This clone was recorded a few times. The chain has TRBV9 and TRBJ2-7; 11 nucleotides agree with TRBD2. This CDR3 has 15 amino acids. The V and J ends lost 0 bases and 4 bases, in that order; junction bases with no gene match: 3. Germline V lookup: CDR1 SGDLS, CDR2 YYNGEE. In nucleotides, the CDR3 is TGTGCCAGCAGCGTAGGGTTAGCGGGGGGGTACGAGCAGTACTTC. This gives the protein CASSVGLAGGYEQYF.

The chain links TRBV6-6 to TRBJ2-7; unclear D gene. From germline, CDR1 is MNHNY and CDR2 SVGAGI (reference sequence). Trimming left V 5 bases short and J 6 bases short, with 11 bases between. The CDR3 has 12 residues. The CDR3 region is CASSPFSGEQYF. The CDR3 DNA is TGTGCCAGCAGTCCTTTCAGTGGCGAGCAGTACTTC.

The chain recombines TRBV28 with TRBJ1-4, with 8 positions matching TRBD1. The CDR3 sequence is 16 residues long. CDR1 and CDR2 from the germline V gene are MDHEN and SYDVKM. Trimming at V came to 1 base and at J to 1 base, leaving 2 bases not matched to a gene. This CDR3 reads CASSLSTGGTNEKLFF. For the CDR3, the DNA is TGTGCCAGCAGTTTATCTACAGGGGGAACTAATGAAAAACTGTTTTTT.

The V and J genes are TRBV18 and TRBJ2-5; 9 bases agree with TRBD2. Germline V lookup: CDR1 KGHSH, CDR2 LQKENI. The CDR3 runs to 16 residues. The V gene end was trimmed by 3 bases and the J gene end by 2 bases; junction bases not matched to a gene: 7. CDR3 amino acids: CASSPRFAGGQETQYF. In DNA form, the CDR3 reads TGTGCCAGCTCACCCCGTTTTGCGGGGGGGCAAGAGACCCAGTACTTC.

CDR3 sequence reads: CASSLASVEYEQYF. The CDR3, as DNA: TGCGCCAGCAGCTTGGCCTCGGTAGAATACGAGCAGTACTTC. The rearrangement uses TRBV5-1 and TRBJ2-5; D is ambiguous. The DNA end favors TRBJ2-7, so the J call may be wrong. The CDR3 is made up of 14 amino acids. Germline V gene sequence: CDR1 SGHRS, CDR2 YFSETQ.

The chain combines TRBV7-9 with TRBJ2-2; TRBD1 might be the D (6 bases). Germline V CDR1 and CDR2: SEHNR, FQNEAQ (reference sequence). V lost 6 bases, J lost 0 bases, and 14 bases lay in between. The CDR3 sequence is 16 residues long. The CDR3 sequence: CASRPTGSSNTGELFF. The CDR3 nucleotides are TGTGCCAGCAGACCCACAGGGAGTTCGAACACCGGGGAGCTGTTTTTT. The full variable domain, with the rest looked up from reference TRBV7-9 and TRBJ2-2, is DTGVSQNPRHKITKRGQNVTFRCDPISEHNRLYWYRQTLGQGPEFLTYFQNEAQLEKSRLLSDRFSAERPKGSFSTLEIQRTEQGDSAMYLCASRPTGSSNTGELFFGEGSRLTVL.

This chain joins TRBV7-3 and TRBJ1-1, with 8 bases aligning to TRBD1. CDR1 and CDR2 from the germline V gene are SGHTA and FQGTGA. CDR3 length: 13 amino acids. V was pared by 1 base and J by 10 bases, with 5 bases of the junction left unmatched. This CDR3 is CASSLSMGQVAFF. The DNA of the CDR3 is TGTGCCAGCAGCTTAAGTATGGGACAGGTAGCTTTCTTT. Looking up the rest from reference TRBV7-3 and TRBJ1-1 gives the full variable domain: GAGVSQTPSNKVTEKGKYVELRCDPISGHTALYWYRQSLGQGPEFLIYFQGTGAADDSGLPNDRFFAVRPEGSVSTLKIQRTERGDSAVYLCASSLSMGQVAFFGQGTRLTVV.

This clone was observed a handful of times. The CDR3 is CASSFGPNSPLHF. CDR3 bases: TGTGCCAGCAGTTTTGGGCCGAATTCACCCCTCCACTTT. The V gene is TRBV27, the J gene TRBJ1-6, with D unresolved. Trimming left V 3 bases short and J 7 bases short, with 7 bases between. This CDR3 contains 13 residues. The germline CDR1 and CDR2 sequences are MNHEY and SMNVEV (reference sequence).

The rearrangement links TRBV28 to TRBJ2-7; TRBD2 is a possible D gene (6 bases). Trimming removed 4 bases from V and 3 bases from J, with 16 bases in between. The CDR3 covers 15 residues. Germline-derived CDR1 and CDR2 are MDHEN and SYDVKM. The CDR3 DNA reads as TGTGCCAGCAGTTCCCCTCTCCAAGCGGGCTACGAGCAGTACTTC. Protein sequence: CASSSPLQAGYEQYF. The entire variable domain, with the rest obtained from reference TRBV28 and TRBJ2-7, is as follows: DVKVTQSSRYLVKRTGEKVFLECVQDMDHENMFWYRQDPGLGLRLIYFSYDVKMKEKGDIPEGYSVSREKKERFSLILESASTNQTSMYLCASSSPLQAGYEQYFGPGTRLTVT.

This clone was seen only a few times. CDR3 nucleotide sequence: TGCGCCAGCAGCTTGGCCGCAGGGCCTAACTACGAGCAGTACTTC. Amino acid sequence: CASSLAAGPNYEQYF. The chain combines TRBV5-1 with TRBJ2-7; TRBD1 is a possible D gene (5 bases). This CDR3 spans 15 amino acids. The germline V gene encodes CDR1 SGHRS and CDR2 YFSETQ. The V end lost 0 bases, the J end lost 3 bases, and 13 bases lay between the germline ends.

V gene TRBV6-5 combines with J gene TRBJ2-7, with 9 bases identical to TRBD2. This CDR3 contains 13 residues. J gave up 9 bases and V 6 bases, and 9 bases lay outside the gene matches. Germline V gene data show CDR1 as MNHEY and CDR2 as SVGAGI. This CDR3 is CASRPGLASAQYF. CDR3 in DNA: TGTGCCAGCAGACCGGGACTAGCTTCGGCGCAGTACTTC.

This sequence joins TRBV7-3 and TRBJ1-1; 9 bases match TRBD1. This CDR3 comprises 14 residues. Trimming removed 1 base from V and 6 bases from J; junction bases left unmatched: 3. The germline gives CDR1 SGHTA, CDR2 FQGTGA. The CDR3 region is CASSLMGQGAEAFF. The CDR3, as DNA: TGTGCCAGCAGCTTAATGGGACAGGGTGCTGAAGCTTTCTTT.

The chain carries TRBV7-2 and TRBJ2-7, with D possibly matching TRBD1 (6 bases). The germline V gene encodes CDR1 SGHTA and CDR2 FQGNSA. Trimming took off 7 bases at V and 0 bases at J, with 28 bases between the two ends. This CDR3 is built from 19 residues. The CDR3 sequence: CASNRLLSGWPGVSYEQYF. CDR3 coding DNA: TGTGCCAGCAACAGACTTCTATCGGGATGGCCAGGGGTCTCCTACGAGCAGTACTTC. The variable domain in full, with the rest retrieved from reference TRBV7-2 and TRBJ2-7, is GAGVSQSPSNKVTEKGKDVELRCDPISGHTALYWYRQSLGQGLEFLIYFQGNSAPDKSGLPSDRFSAERTGGSVSTLTIQRTQQEDSAVYLCASNRLLSGWPGVSYEQYFGPGTRLTVT.

The rearrangement uses TRBV6-6 and TRBJ2-7; the match to TRBD2 covers 8 bases. Germline CDR1 is MNHNY and CDR2 is SVGAGI (reference sequence). The CDR3 has 14 amino acids. Trimming cost V 2 bases and J 5 bases; bases outside gene matches: 5. The CDR3 loop reads CASSYEREIDEQYF. The CDR3 DNA sequence: TGTGCCAGCAGTTACGAGCGGGAGATAGACGAGCAGTACTTC.